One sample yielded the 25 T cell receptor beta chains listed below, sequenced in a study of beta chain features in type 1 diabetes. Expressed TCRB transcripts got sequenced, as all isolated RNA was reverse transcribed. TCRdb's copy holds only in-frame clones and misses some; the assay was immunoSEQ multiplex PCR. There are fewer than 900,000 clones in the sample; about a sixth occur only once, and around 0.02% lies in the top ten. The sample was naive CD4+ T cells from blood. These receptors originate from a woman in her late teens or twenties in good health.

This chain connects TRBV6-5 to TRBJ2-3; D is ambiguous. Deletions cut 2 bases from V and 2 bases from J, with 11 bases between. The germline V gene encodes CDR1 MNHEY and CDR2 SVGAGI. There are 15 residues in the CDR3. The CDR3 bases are TGTGCCAGCAGTTACCAGCTTCTCCTCACAGATACGCAGTATTTT. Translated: CASSYQLLLTDTQYF.

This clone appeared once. The CDR3 DNA follows: TGTGCCAGCATTCCTGGGACTAGCGGGTCCAATGAGCAGTTCTTC. Protein sequence: CASIPGTSGSNEQFF. The chain couples TRBV28 to TRBJ2-1; 12 bases are shared with TRBD2. The length of the CDR3 is 15 residues. V shed 7 bases, J shed 6 bases, and the junction held 7 bases outside the gene matches. Germline-derived CDR1 and CDR2 are MDHEN and SYDVKM.

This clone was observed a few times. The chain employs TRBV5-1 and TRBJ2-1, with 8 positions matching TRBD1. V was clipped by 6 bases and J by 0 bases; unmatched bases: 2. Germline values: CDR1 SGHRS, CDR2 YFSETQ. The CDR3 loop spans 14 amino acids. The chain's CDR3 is CASKQGGSYNEQFF. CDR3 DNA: TGCGCCAGCAAACAGGGGGGCTCCTACAATGAGCAGTTCTTC.

The CDR3 spells CASSYGTTGASEKLFF. CDR3 DNA: TGTGCCAGCAGTTACGGGACGACAGGGGCATCGGAAAAACTGTTTTTT. The gene calls are TRBV6-5 and TRBJ1-4; 8 bases line up with TRBD1. There are 16 residues in the CDR3. Germline loops: CDR1 MNHEY, CDR2 SVGAGI. With V trimmed by 2 bases and J by 8 bases, 10 bases remained unmatched.

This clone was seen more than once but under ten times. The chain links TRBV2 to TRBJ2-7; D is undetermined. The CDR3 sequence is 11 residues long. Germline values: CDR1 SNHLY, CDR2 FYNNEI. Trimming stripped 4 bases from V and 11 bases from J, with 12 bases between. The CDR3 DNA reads TGTGCCAGCAGTGTTAAGGCTTTGGAGTACTTC. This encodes CASSVKALEYF.

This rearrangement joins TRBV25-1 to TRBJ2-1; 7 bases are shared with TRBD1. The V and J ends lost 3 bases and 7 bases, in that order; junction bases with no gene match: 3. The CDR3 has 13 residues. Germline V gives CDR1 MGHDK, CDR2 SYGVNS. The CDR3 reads CASSETGRNEQFF. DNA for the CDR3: TGTGCCAGCAGTGAGACAGGGAGAAATGAGCAGTTCTTC.

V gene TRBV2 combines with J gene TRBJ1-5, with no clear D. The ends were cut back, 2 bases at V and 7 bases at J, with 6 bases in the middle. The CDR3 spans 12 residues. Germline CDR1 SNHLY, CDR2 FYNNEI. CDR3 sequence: CASSESRQPQHF. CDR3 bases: TGTGCCAGCAGTGAATCGCGCCAGCCCCAGCATTTT.

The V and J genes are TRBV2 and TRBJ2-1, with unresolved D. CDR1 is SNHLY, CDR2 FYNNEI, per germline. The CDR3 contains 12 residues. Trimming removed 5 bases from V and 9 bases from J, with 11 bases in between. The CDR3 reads CASSSAYSEQFF. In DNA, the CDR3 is TGTGCCAGCAGTTCGGCATATAGTGAGCAGTTCTTC.

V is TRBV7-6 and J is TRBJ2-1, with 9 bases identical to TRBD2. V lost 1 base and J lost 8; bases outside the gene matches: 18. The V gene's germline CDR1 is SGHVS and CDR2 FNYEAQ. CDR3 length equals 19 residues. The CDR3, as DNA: TGTGCCAGCAGCTTAGAGCCCGAAAGACCGGGACTAGCTTCCTATGAGCAGTTCTTC. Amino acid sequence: CASSLEPERPGLASYEQFF.

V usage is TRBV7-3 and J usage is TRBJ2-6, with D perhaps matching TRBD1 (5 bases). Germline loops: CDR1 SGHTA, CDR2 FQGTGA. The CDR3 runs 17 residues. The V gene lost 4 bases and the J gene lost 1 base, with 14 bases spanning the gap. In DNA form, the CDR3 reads TGTGCCAGCAGCTCCAGGACCCCAGGGTCTGGGGCCAACGTCCTGACTTTC. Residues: CASSSRTPGSGANVLTF.

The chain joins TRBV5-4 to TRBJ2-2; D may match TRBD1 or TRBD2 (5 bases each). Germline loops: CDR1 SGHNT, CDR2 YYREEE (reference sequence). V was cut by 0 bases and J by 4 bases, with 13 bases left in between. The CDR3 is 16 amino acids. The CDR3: CASSLVGVRGTGELFF. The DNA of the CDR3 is TGTGCCAGCAGCTTGGTAGGGGTACGGGGCACCGGGGAGCTGTTTTTT. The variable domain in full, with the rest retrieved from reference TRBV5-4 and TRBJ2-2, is ETGVTQSPTHLIKTRGQQVTLRCSSQSGHNTVSWYQQALGQGPQFIFQYYREEENGRGNFPPRFSGLQFPNYSSELNVNALELDDSALYLCASSLVGVRGTGELFFGEGSRLTVL.

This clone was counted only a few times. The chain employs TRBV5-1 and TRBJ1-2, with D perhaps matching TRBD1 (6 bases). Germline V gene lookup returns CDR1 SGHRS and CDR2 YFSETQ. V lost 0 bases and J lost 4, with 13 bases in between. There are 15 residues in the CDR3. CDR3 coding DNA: TGCGCCAGCAGCTTGGGGACGCGGGGGCCCTATGGCTACACCTTC. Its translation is CASSLGTRGPYGYTF.

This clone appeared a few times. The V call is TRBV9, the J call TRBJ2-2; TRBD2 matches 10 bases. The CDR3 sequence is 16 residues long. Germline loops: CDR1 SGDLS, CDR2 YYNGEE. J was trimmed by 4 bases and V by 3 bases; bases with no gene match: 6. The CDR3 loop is CASSEGLAAATGELFF. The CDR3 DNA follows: TGTGCCAGCAGCGAAGGACTAGCGGCGGCCACCGGGGAGCTGTTTTTT. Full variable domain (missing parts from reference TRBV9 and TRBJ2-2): DSGVTQTPKHLITATGQRVTLRCSPRSGDLSVYWYQQSLDQGLQFLIQYYNGEERAKGNILERFSAQQFPDLHSELNLSSLELGDSALYFCASSEGLAAATGELFFGEGSRLTVL.

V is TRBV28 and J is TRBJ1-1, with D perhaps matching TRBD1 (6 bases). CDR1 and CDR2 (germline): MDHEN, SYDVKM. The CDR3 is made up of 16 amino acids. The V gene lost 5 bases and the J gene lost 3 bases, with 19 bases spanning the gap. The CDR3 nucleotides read TGTGCCAGCAGTAAACAGGGTAGGGGCGGGCACACTGAAGCTTTCTTT. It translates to CASSKQGRGGHTEAFF.

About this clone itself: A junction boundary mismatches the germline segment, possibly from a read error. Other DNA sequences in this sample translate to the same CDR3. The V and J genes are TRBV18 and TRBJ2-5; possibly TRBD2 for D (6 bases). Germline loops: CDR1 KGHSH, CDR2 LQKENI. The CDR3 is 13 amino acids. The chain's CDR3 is CASSPGVQETQYF. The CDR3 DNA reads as TGTGCCAGTTCACCGGGAGTACAAGAGACCCAGTACTTC.

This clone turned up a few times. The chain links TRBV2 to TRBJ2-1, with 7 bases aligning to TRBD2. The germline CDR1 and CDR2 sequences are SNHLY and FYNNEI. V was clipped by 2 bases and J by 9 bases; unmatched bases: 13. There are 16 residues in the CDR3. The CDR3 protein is CASSERRQRGNSEQFF. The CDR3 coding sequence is TGTGCCAGCAGTGAACGGCGTCAGCGGGGAAATTCTGAGCAGTTCTTC.

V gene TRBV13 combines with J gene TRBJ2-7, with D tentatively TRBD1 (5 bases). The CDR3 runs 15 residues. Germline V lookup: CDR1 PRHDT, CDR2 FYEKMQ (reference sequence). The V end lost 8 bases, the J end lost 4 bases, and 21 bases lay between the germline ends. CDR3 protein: CASGEKAGSIYEQYF. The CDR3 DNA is TGTGCCAGCGGGGAAAAGGCAGGGTCGATATACGAGCAGTACTTC. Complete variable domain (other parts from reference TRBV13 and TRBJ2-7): AAGVIQSPRHLIKEKRETATLKCYPIPRHDTVYWYQQGPGQDPQFLISFYEKMQSDKGSIPDRFSAQQFSDYHSELNMSSLELGDSALYFCASGEKAGSIYEQYFGPGTRLTVT.

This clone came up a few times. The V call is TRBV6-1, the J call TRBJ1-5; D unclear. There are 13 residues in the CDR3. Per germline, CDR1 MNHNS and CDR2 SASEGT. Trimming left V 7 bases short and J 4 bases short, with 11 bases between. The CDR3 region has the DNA TGTGCCAGCACCGTGAAGTTGAATCAGCCCCAGCATTTT. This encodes CASTVKLNQPQHF.

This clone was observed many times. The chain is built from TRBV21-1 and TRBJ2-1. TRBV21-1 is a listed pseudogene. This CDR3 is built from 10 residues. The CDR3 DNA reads TGTGCCAGCCAGCCCAATGAGCAGTTCTTC. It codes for CASQPNEQFF.

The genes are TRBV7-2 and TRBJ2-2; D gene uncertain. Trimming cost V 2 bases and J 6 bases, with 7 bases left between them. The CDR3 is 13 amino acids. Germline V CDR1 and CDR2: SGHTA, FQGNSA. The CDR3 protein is CASSLRQPGELFF. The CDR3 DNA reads TGTGCCAGCAGCTTACGCCAGCCCGGGGAGCTGTTTTTT. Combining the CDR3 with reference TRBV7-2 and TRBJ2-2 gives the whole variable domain GAGVSQSPSNKVTEKGKDVELRCDPISGHTALYWYRQSLGQGLEFLIYFQGNSAPDKSGLPSDRFSAERTGGSVSTLTIQRTQQEDSAVYLCASSLRQPGELFFGEGSRLTVL.

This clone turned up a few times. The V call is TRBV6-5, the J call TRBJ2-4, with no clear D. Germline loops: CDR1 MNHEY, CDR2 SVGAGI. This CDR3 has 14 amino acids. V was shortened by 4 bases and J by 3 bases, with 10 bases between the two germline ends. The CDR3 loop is CASSSVMGKNIQYF. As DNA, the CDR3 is TGTGCCAGCAGTTCCGTTATGGGCAAAAACATTCAGTACTTC.

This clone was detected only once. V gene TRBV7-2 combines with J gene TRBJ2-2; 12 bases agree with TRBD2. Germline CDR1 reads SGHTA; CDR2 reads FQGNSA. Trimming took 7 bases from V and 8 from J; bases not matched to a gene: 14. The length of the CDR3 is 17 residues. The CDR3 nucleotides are TGTGCCAGCACCCTAACAGTGCTAGCGGGAGGGCCTGGGGAGCTGTTTTTT. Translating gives CASTLTVLAGGPGELFF.

The CDR3 sequence: CASSFRVGNTIYF. The DNA for the CDR3 is TGTGCCAGCAGCTTCCGAGTCGGAAACACCATATATTTT. V is TRBV7-9 and J is TRBJ1-3; D call uncertain. In germline, CDR1 is SEHNR, CDR2 FQNEAQ (reference sequence). This CDR3 is 13 amino acids long. Trimming pared 3 bases from V and 4 bases from J, leaving 7 bases between.

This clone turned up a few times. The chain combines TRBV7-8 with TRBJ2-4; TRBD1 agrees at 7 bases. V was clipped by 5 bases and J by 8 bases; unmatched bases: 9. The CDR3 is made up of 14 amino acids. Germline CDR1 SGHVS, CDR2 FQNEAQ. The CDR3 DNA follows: TGTGCCAGCAGCGCAAAGACAGGGATGGACATTCAGTACTTC. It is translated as CASSAKTGMDIQYF.

In nucleotides, the CDR3 is TGCGCCAGCAGCCATCCGGGACAGTCGACCTACGAGCAGTACTTC. Translated, it gives CASSHPGQSTYEQYF. The rearrangement uses TRBV4-1 and TRBJ2-7, with 7 bases that match TRBD1. The junction had 7 bases not matched to a gene; V was cut back by 3 bases and J by 2 bases. Germline loops: CDR1 MGHRA, CDR2 YSYEKL. CDR3 length: 15 residues.